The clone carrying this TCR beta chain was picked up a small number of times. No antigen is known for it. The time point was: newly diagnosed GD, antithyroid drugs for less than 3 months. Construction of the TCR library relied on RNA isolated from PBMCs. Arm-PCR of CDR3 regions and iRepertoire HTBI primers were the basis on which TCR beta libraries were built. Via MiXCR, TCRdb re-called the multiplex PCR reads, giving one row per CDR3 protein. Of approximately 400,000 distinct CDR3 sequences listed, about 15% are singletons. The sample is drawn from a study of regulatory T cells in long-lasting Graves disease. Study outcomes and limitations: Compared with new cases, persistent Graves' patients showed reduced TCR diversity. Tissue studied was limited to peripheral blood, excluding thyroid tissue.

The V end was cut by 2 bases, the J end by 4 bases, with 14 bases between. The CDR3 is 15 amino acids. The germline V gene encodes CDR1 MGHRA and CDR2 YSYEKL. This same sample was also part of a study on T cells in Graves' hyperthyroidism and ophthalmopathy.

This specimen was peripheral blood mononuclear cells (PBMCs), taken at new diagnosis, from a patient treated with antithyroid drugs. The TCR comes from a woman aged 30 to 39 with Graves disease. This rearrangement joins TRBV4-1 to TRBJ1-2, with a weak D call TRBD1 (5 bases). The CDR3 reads CASSQPTTGTYGYTF. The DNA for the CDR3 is TGCGCCAGCAGCCAACCAACTACAGGAACCTATGGCTACACCTTC.